Below are 5 T cell receptor beta chains sequenced from a single sample in a study of CD8+CD57+ T cells in acquired aplastic anemia. Before being chosen for sequencing, patients had shown CD8+CD57+ cell expansion by flow cytometry. Template material for TCR beta VDJ and CDR3 profiling consisted of genomic DNA. From the reads, TCRdb called clonotypes with MiXCR, one entry per CDR3 protein. There are about 270,000 distinct CDR3 sequences in the sample; approximately 79% occur only once, and 35% to 50% lies in the top ten. The source material was sorted CD4+, CD8+, or CD8+CD57+ T cells (not recorded which) from PBMCs. The receptors stem from a human donor with aplastic anemia.

This clonotype was counted once. The chain couples TRBV7-8 to TRBJ2-7; D perhaps matches TRBD1 (7 bases). Germline CDR1 and CDR2: SGHVS and FQNEAQ. Trimming pared 3 bases from V and 13 bases from J, leaving 25 bases between. The CDR3 extends over 15 amino acids. The CDR3 loop is CASSFDAGGTALSYF. The CDR3 DNA is TGTGCCAGCAGCTTTGATGCAGGCGGGACAGCCCTTTCCTACTTC.

The rearrangement joins TRBV9 to TRBJ2-3; either TRBD1 or TRBD2 may supply D (5 bases each). Germline V gene lookup returns CDR1 SGDLS and CDR2 YYNGEE. Deletions cut 2 bases from V and 6 bases from J, with 13 bases between. The CDR3 totals 14 residues. The CDR3 is CASSVDGGPDTQYF. Written as DNA, the CDR3 is TGTGCCAGCAGCGTGGATGGGGGTCCCGATACGCAGTATTTT.

J is TRBJ1-1 and V is TRBV10-3, with TRBD1 matching over 8 bases. Trimming removed 7 bases from V and 1 base from J; junction bases left unmatched: 8. Germline-derived CDR1 and CDR2 are ENHRY and SYGVKD. This CDR3 contains 15 residues. The CDR3 sequence: CAITRKQGENTEAFF. DNA of the CDR3: TGTGCCATCACTAGAAAACAGGGGGAGAACACTGAAGCTTTCTTT.

This clonotype has just one count. It is likely a read error, because the conserved phenylalanine at the end of the CDR3 is missing. The limits of the CDR3 on the DNA are not certain, so only TCRdb's listed CDR3 is given. The genes are TRBV7-8 and TRBJ2-3; the D call of TRBD1 is as the table states it, not checked on the DNA. The CDR3 has 13 amino acids, counting both end residues. Germline V gene sequence: CDR1 SGHVS, CDR2 FQNEAQ. CDR3 region: CASSFEPAGTPLS.

This clonotype was seen just once. The junction differs from germline at one of its ends, possibly a read error. The CDR3 loop reads CANSVYTGSNTGDF. The CDR3 nucleotides read TGTGCCAACAGCGTGTACACCGGGAGCAACACCGGGGACTTC. This chain joins TRBV9 and TRBJ2-5, with a possible D match to TRBD2 (6 bases). CDR3 length: 14 residues. Germline lookup yields CDR1 SGDLS and CDR2 YYNGEE.